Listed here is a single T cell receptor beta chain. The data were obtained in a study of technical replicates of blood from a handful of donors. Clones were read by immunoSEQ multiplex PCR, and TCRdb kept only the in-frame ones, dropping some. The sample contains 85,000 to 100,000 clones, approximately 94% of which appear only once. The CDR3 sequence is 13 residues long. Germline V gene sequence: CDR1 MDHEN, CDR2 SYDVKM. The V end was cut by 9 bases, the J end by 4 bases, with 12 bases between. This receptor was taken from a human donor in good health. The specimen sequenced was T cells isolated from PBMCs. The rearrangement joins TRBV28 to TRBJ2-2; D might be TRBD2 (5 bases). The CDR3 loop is CASGGYATGELFF. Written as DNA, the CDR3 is TGTGCCAGTGGAGGTTATGCCACCGGGGAGCTGTTTTTT.